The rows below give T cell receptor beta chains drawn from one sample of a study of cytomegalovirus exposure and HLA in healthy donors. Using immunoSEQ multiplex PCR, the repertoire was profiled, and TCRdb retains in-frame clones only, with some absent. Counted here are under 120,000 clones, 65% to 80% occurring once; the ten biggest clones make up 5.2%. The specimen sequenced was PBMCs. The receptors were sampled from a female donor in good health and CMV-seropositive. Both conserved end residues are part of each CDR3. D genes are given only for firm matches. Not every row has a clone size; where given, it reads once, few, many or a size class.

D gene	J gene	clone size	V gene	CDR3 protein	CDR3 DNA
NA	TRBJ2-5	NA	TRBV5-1	CASSLGQEQETQYF	TGCGCCAGCAGCTTGGGCCAGGAACAAGAGACCCAGTACTTC
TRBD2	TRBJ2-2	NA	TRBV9	CASSVVALAPNTGELFF	TGTGCCAGCAGCGTAGTGGCACTAGCGCCGAACACCGGGGAGCTGTTTTTT
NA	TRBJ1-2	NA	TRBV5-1	CASSLGGTQRDGYTF	TGCGCCAGCAGCTTGGGAGGGACACAGAGGGATGGCTACACCTTC
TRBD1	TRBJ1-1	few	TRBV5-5	CASSLRTGAFF	TGTGCCAGCAGCTTAAGGACAGGGGCTTTCTTT
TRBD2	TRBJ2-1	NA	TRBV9	CASSVAGGRGNEQFF	TGTGCCAGCAGCGTAGCGGGAGGGCGAGGGAATGAGCAGTTCTTC
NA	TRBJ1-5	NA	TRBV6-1	CASNWRGEPQHF	TGTGCCAGCAATTGGAGGGGTGAGCCCCAGCATTTT
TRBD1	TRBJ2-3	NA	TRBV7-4	CASSLTGTGGTDTQYF	TGTGCCAGCAGCTTAACCGGGACAGGGGGCACAGATACGCAGTATTTT
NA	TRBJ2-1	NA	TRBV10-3	CAISLEEGNEQFF	TGTGCCATCAGCCTTGAGGAGGGCAATGAGCAGTTCTTC
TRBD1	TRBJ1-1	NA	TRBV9	CASSPTGAGGTEAFF	TGTGCCAGCAGCCCAACCGGCGCAGGGGGCACTGAAGCTTTCTTT
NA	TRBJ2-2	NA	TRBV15	CATSWGAGELFF	TGTGCCACCAGCTGGGGGGCCGGGGAGCTGTTTTTT
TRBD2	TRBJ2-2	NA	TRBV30	CAFFPPSGANTGELFF	TGTGCCTTTTTTCCCCCTAGCGGTGCGAACACCGGGGAGCTGTTTTTT
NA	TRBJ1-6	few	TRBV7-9	CSSSLGGGASPLHF	TGTTCCAGCAGCTTAGGCGGGGGGGCTTCACCCCTCCACTTT
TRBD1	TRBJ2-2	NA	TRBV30	CASSRDRGPYANTGELFF	TGTGCCAGTAGCCGGGACAGGGGGCCCTATGCGAACACCGGGGAGCTGTTTTTT
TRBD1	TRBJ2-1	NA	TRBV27	CASTSDRRNEQFF	TGTGCCAGCACTTCGGACAGGCGCAATGAGCAGTTCTTC
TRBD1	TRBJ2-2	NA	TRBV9	CASTTGGANTGELFF	TGTGCCAGCACTACAGGGGGCGCGAACACCGGGGAGCTGTTTTTT
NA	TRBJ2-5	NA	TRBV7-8	CASTTRGGAGGLGETQYF	TGTGCCAGCACCACCCGAGGGGGGGCAGGGGGCCTTGGGGAGACCCAGTACTTC
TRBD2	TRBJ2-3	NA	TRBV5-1	CASKTSGREDTQYF	TGCGCCAGCAAAACTAGCGGGAGAGAAGATACGCAGTATTTT
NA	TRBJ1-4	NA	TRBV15	CATSRELAGEWEKLFF	TGTGCCACCAGCAGAGAGTTGGCGGGGGAATGGGAAAAACTGTTTTTT
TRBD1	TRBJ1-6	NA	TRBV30	CAWSVTIQGARSPLHF	TGTGCCTGGAGTGTAACAATTCAGGGGGCGCGTTCACCCCTCCACTTT
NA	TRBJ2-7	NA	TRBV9	CASSVGAGDSYEQYF	TGTGCCAGCAGCGTAGGGGCAGGGGACTCCTACGAGCAGTACTTC
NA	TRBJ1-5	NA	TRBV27	CASSSRINQPQHF	TGTGCCAGCAGTTCCCGTATCAATCAGCCCCAGCATTTT
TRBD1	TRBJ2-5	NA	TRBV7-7	CASSKTGLGETQYF	TGTGCTAGCAGCAAGACAGGGCTGGGGGAGACCCAGTACTTC
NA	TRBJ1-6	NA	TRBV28	CASSLWSRVNSPLHF	TGTGCCAGCAGTTTATGGTCCAGGGTTAATTCACCCCTCCACTTT
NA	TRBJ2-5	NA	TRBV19	CASSITPSGMETQYF	TGTGCCAGTAGTATAACCCCCTCAGGGATGGAGACCCAGTACTTC